This T cell receptor beta chain was recorded in a study of Ad26.COV2.S vaccination and SARS-CoV-2 variants. The CDR3 totals 12 residues. The germline V gene has CDR1 KGHSH and CDR2 LQKENI. Trimming took 3 bases from V and 3 from J, leaving 6 bases between them. A word on this clone: Its specificity is unknown.

The sample's treatment: over 15 received Ad26.COV2.S at low or high dose, single or two shots; five or six received placebo; per-sample allocation not given. The investigators took samples on day 63 after the first vaccine or placebo injection. Study outcomes and limitations: Once vaccination had occurred, spike-specific CD8+ and CD4+ T cell responses reportedly showed substantial breadth.

Here immunoSEQ multiplex PCR was the method, and the copy in TCRdb shows in-frame clones only, minus some. The table includes roughly 350,000 clones, 65% to 90% detected once. This material consisted of peripheral blood, taken in a trial of Ad26.COV2.S vaccine versus placebo. The genes are TRBV18 and TRBJ2-7; D ambiguous. The TCR was taken from a person between 18 and 60 years old who received the Ad26.COV2.S COVID-19 vaccine or a placebo. Written as DNA, the CDR3 is TGTGCCAGCTCACCGGGGATCTACGAGCAGTACTTC. Encoded protein: CASSPGIYEQYF.